This T cell receptor beta chain was retrieved from a study of blood T cell repertoires in COVID-19. Per the germline V gene, CDR1 is SGHNT and CDR2 is YYREEE (reference sequence). Trimming at V came to 6 bases and at J to 3 bases, leaving 2 bases not matched to a gene. The CDR3 loop spans 13 amino acids. Assay used: immunoSEQ multiplex PCR; TCRdb lists only in-frame clones, some missing. Of roughly 110,000 clones listed, about four fifths are singletons. The rearrangement links TRBV5-4 to TRBJ2-3; 9 positions match TRBD2. The sequenced sample was peripheral blood. The TCR was taken from a woman aged 35 to 49 with acute or convalescent COVID-19. The CDR3 coding sequence is TGTGCCAGCAAGGCGGGGGGGACAGATACGCAGTATTTT. Its translation is CASKAGGTDTQYF.